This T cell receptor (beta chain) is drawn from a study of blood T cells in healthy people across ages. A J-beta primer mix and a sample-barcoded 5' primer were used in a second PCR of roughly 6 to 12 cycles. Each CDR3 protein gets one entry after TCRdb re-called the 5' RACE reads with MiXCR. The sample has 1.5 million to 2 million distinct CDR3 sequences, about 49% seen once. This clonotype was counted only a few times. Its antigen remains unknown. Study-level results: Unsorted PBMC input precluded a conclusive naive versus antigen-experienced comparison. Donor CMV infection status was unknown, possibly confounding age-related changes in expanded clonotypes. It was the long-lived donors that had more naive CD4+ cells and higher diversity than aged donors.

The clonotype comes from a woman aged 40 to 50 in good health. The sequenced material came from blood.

The CDR3 region has the DNA TGTGCCAGCAGCTTAGGAGGGGGCGCCCCGGAGACCCAGTACTTC. As protein: CASSLGGGAPETQYF. This rearrangement joins TRBV7-2 to TRBJ2-5, with 7 bases aligning to TRBD1. J gave up 5 bases and V 1 base, and 7 bases lay outside the gene matches. CDR3 length: 15 amino acids. CDR1 is SGHTA and CDR2 is FQGNSA in the germline V gene. The full variable domain, with the rest looked up from reference TRBV7-2 and TRBJ2-5, is GAGVSQSPSNKVTEKGKDVELRCDPISGHTALYWYRQSLGQGLEFLIYFQGNSAPDKSGLPSDRFSAERTGGSVSTLTIQRTQQEDSAVYLCASSLGGGAPETQYFGPGTRLLVL.